The present entry profiles one T cell receptor beta chain with its context. Its specificity is unknown. Only in-frame clones appear in the TCRdb table, and some are missing; sequencing was by immunoSEQ multiplex PCR. This sample's table has 9,500 to 10,000 clones. Median age approximately 12 years (about 2.3-22.9); median disease duration approximately seven years (0.2-19.1). The data stem from a study of synovial regulatory T cells in juvenile arthritis. Study results and limitations: TCR diversity was lower in inflammation-associated blood Treg cells than in other blood Treg cells. Across patients, iaTreg TCR repertoires were mostly private, partly shared with synovial Teff and blood CPL.

The TCR comes from a donor younger than 30 with juvenile idiopathic arthritis. The sequenced sample consisted of Treg cells from blood. The subset is: remaining (HLA-DR-negative) circulating blood Treg cells.

The CDR3: CASSTGTGDSGNTIYF. The J gene is TRBJ1-3, the V gene TRBV18; TCRdb designates TRBD1, a call that cannot be tested without DNA. Germline lookup yields CDR1 KGHSH and CDR2 LQKENI. This CDR3 contains 16 residues. The record lacks a DNA sequence.